Listed below are T cell receptor beta chains from one sample, sequenced in a study of T cells in narcolepsy. Only in-frame clones appear in the TCRdb table, and some are missing; sequencing was by immunoSEQ multiplex PCR. The sample carries under 35,000 clones, about 89% recorded once. The specimen was memory (CD45RA-) CD4+ T cells from blood. The receptors shown here come from a human donor in good health. The CDR3 runs from the conserved cysteine through the conserved F or W. Each record gives: clone size, V gene, J gene, D gene, CDR3 DNA, CDR3 protein. A D gene is named only where the DNA matches it firmly. Clone size, where shown, is once, few, many, or a class for clones that have expanded.

-	TRBV20-1	TRBJ2-1	-	TGCAGTGCTACTGGACGCCAGCAGTTCTTC	CSATGRQQFF
-	TRBV9	TRBJ1-2	-	TGTGCCAGCAGCGTCCAGGGCAACTATGGCTACACCTTC	CASSVQGNYGYTF
-	TRBV27	TRBJ1-4	TRBD1	TGTGCCAGCAGTTTAGGGACAGGGTTGGGTAGGAGCTATGAAAAACTGTTTTTT	CASSLGTGLGRSYEKLFF
-	TRBV6-5	TRBJ1-1	TRBD1	TGTGCCAGCAGGCACCGGGACAGTGGCACTGAAGCTTTCTTT	CASRHRDSGTEAFF
-	TRBV2	TRBJ2-5	-	TGTGCCAGCAGTGCAGAAGTCTTTACAGAGACCCAGTACTTC	CASSAEVFTETQYF
-	TRBV5-1	TRBJ2-5	TRBD2	TGCGCCAGCAGCCCAGCGGGGGTAGAGACCCAGTACTTC	CASSPAGVETQYF
-	TRBV7-6	TRBJ2-1	-	TGTGCCAGCAGCTTCGTACTGGGGGGTAATGAGCAGTTCTTC	CASSFVLGGNEQFF
-	TRBV5-6	TRBJ1-5	-	TGTGCCAGCAGCGTGAATAGGGCGGGTCAGCCCCAGCATTTT	CASSVNRAGQPQHF
-	TRBV5-1	TRBJ2-5	TRBD1	TGCGCCAGCAGCCCAAGGACAGGGGGTGAGACCCAGTACTTC	CASSPRTGGETQYF
-	TRBV4-1	TRBJ1-6	-	TGCGCCAGCAGCCAAGTACTCCCAGGCAGCTCCTATAATTCACCCCTCCACTTT	CASSQVLPGSSYNSPLHF
-	TRBV6-5	TRBJ1-3	-	TGTGCCAGCAGTTACAATGGGGGGGCGTCTGGAAACACCATATATTTT	CASSYNGGASGNTIYF
once	TRBV27	TRBJ2-1	TRBD1	TGTGCCAGCAGTCGGACAGGGTCGGAAAATGAGCAGTTCTTC	CASSRTGSENEQFF
-	TRBV9	TRBJ2-7	-	TGTGCCAGCAGCCACCAGGGGGGCTCCTACGAGCAGTACTTC	CASSHQGGSYEQYF
-	TRBV19	TRBJ2-2	-	TGTGCCAGTAGTATCCCTCAAGGGGGAACCGGGGAGCTGTTTTTT	CASSIPQGGTGELFF
-	TRBV10-1	TRBJ2-2	-	TGCGCCAGCAGGAAGTCGACGAACACCGGGGAGCTGTTTTTT	CASRKSTNTGELFF
-	TRBV11-2	TRBJ1-2	-	TGTGCCAGCAGCTTCGAAGTGGGAGGCTACACCTTC	CASSFEVGGYTF
-	TRBV1	TRBJ1-2	-	TGCACCAGCAGCCAAGACAGGGCCCCGGCCTATGGCTACACCTTC	CTSSQDRAPAYGYTF
-	TRBV9	TRBJ1-6	-	TGTGCCAGCAGCCTCCGGGACGGTTCCTCTGGGGGTTCACCCCTCCACTTT	CASSLRDGSSGGSPLHF
-	TRBV18	TRBJ1-3	-	TGTGCCAGCTCAGACAGGAGCCCTGGAAACACCATATATTTT	CASSDRSPGNTIYF
once	TRBV5-1	TRBJ2-6	-	TGCGCCAGCAGCTTGGTTGTCAACTCTGGGGCCAACGTCCTGACTTTC	CASSLVVNSGANVLTF
-	TRBV11-1	TRBJ2-3	-	TGTGCCAGCAGGGGGGACACTAGCACAGATACGCAGTATTTT	CASRGDTSTDTQYF
-	TRBV28	TRBJ2-7	TRBD2	TGTGCCAGCAGTCTGGGACTAGCGGGATACCACTCCTACGAGCAGTACTTC	CASSLGLAGYHSYEQYF
-	TRBV6-1	TRBJ2-4	TRBD1	TGTGCCAGCACCCGCCAATGGGACAGGGCGGACATTCAGTACTTC	CASTRQWDRADIQYF
-	TRBV4-3	TRBJ1-2	-	TGCGCCAGCAGCCAAGATTTGAGGTCTAACTATGGCTACACCTTC	CASSQDLRSNYGYTF
-	TRBV5-1	TRBJ1-2	-	TGCGCCAGCAGCTTGGGTGCCAGCGGGGACTATGGCTACACCTTC	CASSLGASGDYGYTF
-	TRBV7-2	TRBJ2-3	TRBD1	TGTGCCAGCAGCTTGACAGGGGGCGCAGATACGCAGTATTTT	CASSLTGGADTQYF
few	TRBV6-6	TRBJ2-7	-	TGTGCCAGGGGGAGGGAGCAGTACTTC	CARGREQYF
-	TRBV5-1	TRBJ1-2	-	TGCGCCAGCAGCGTGGGTGACGGGGCTGGGTATGGCTACACCTTC	CASSVGDGAGYGYTF
-	TRBV10-2	TRBJ1-5	-	TGCGCCAGCAGTGAGTGGGGCCCTCAGCCCCAGCATTTT	CASSEWGPQPQHF
-	TRBV6-4	TRBJ1-1	-	TGTGCCAGCAGCGGACAGCCGAACACTGAAGCTTTCTTT	CASSGQPNTEAFF
-	TRBV19	TRBJ1-3	-	TGTGCCAGTAGCCATCGGTCTAACTCTGGAAACACCATATATTTT	CASSHRSNSGNTIYF
-	TRBV2	TRBJ2-6	-	TGTGCCAGCAGTGAGAGAGGGAATGGGGCCAACGTCCTGACTTTC	CASSERGNGANVLTF
once	TRBV27	TRBJ1-2	-	TGTGCCAGCGCGACAGTTAACTATGGCTACACCTTC	CASATVNYGYTF
-	TRBV6-5	TRBJ2-1	-	TGTGCCAGCAGTCACCGAATGACTGAGCAGTTCTTC	CASSHRMTEQFF
-	TRBV7-8	TRBJ2-6	-	TGTGCCAGCAGCTTAGCGAGGGCTGGGGCCAACGTCCTGACTTTC	CASSLARAGANVLTF
-	TRBV29-1	TRBJ2-5	-	TGCAGCGTTGTCCCTAAAGAGACCCAGTACTTC	CSVVPKETQYF
-	TRBV15	TRBJ1-2	-	TGTGCCACCAGCAGAGGTGAGGGCGCGGTTGGATCCTATGGCTGCACCTTC	CATSRGEGAVGSYGCTF
once	TRBV30	TRBJ1-1	TRBD1	TGTGCGGGGGACAGGGGATACACTGAAGCTTTCTTT	CAGDRGYTEAFF
once	TRBV11-2	TRBJ2-1	TRBD1	TGTGCCAGCAGCCGCACAGGGGCCAATGAGCAGTTCTTC	CASSRTGANEQFF
once	TRBV19	TRBJ2-7	TRBD1	TGTGCCAGTAGCCCAGGGGGCGTCTACGAGCAGTACTTC	CASSPGGVYEQYF
once	TRBV28	TRBJ2-7	-	TGTGCCAGCAGTTCCTCCTTTGGGCACAGCTACGAGCAGTACTTC	CASSSSFGHSYEQYF
-	TRBV2	TRBJ1-5	TRBD1	TGTGCCAGCAGTAAACAGGGGTTTGGCAATCAGCCCCAGCATTTT	CASSKQGFGNQPQHF
-	TRBV7-2	TRBJ2-5	-	TGTGCCAGCAGCTTAAATCGAAAAGAGACCCAGTACTTC	CASSLNRKETQYF
-	TRBV5-5	TRBJ2-7	-	TGTGCCAGCAGCTTAGCTTCTTCCGACGGGAAGTACTTC	CASSLASSDGKYF